The 3 T cell receptor beta chains given below trace back to one sample, sequenced in a study of blood T cell repertoires in COVID-19. Produced via immunoSEQ multiplex PCR; TCRdb's table is partial and in-frame only. The table shows some 66,000 clones, with around 90% occurring only once. What was sequenced was peripheral blood. Receptors were obtained from a human donor in a cohort sampled during active COVID-19.

Here the CDR3 DNA reads TGTGCCAGCAGCACGGGACAGAGGAGCTCCTACAATGAGCAGTTCTTC. Its protein is CASSTGQRSSYNEQFF. This sequence joins TRBV7-2 and TRBJ2-1, with TRBD1 matching 7 bases. CDR1 and CDR2 from the germline V gene are SGHTA and FQGNSA. The CDR3 contains 16 residues. Trimming at V came to 5 bases and at J to 0 bases, leaving 7 bases not matched to a gene. Using reference TRBV7-2 and TRBJ2-1 for the parts outside the CDR3, the full variable domain is GAGVSQSPSNKVTEKGKDVELRCDPISGHTALYWYRQSLGQGLEFLIYFQGNSAPDKSGLPSDRFSAERTGGSVSTLTIQRTQQEDSAVYLCASSTGQRSSYNEQFFGPGTRLTVL.

The V gene is TRBV13, the J gene TRBJ1-3; tentative D call: TRBD1 (5 bases). Trimming left V 0 bases short and J 2 bases short, with 11 bases between. The CDR3 extends over 16 amino acids. Germline V gene data show CDR1 as PRHDT and CDR2 as FYEKMQ (reference sequence). The DNA for the CDR3 is TGTGCCAGCAGCTTAGGCAGGGTGTTTGCTGGAAACACCATATATTTT. Protein sequence: CASSLGRVFAGNTIYF.

This CDR3 is CASSYGTSQETQYF. The CDR3 DNA sequence: TGTGCCAGCAGTTACGGGACTAGCCAAGAGACCCAGTACTTC. This chain uses TRBV27 with TRBJ2-5; 8 bases are a match to TRBD2. The CDR3 sequence is 14 residues long. With 4 bases clipped from V and 1 base from J, the junction kept 2 bases outside the gene matches. Per the germline V gene, CDR1 is MNHEY and CDR2 is SMNVEV (reference sequence).